This TCR beta chain was identified in a study of cytotoxic CD8 clonotypes in ibrutinib-treated CLL. For the study at large: The group held under twelve relapsed/refractory and about 15 treatment-naive patients, with 17 IGHV unmutated.

Notes on the study in general: Clonality (at baseline) was higher than in age-matched healthy donors and tracked circulating CD8+ T-cell counts.

The data were produced by immunoSEQ multiplex PCR, yet TCRdb's version contains in-frame clones alone and is incomplete. Here the sample spans approximately 12,000 clones, under 80% being singletons. A remark on this clone: What it recognizes is unknown.

The CDR3 consists of 12 residues. Per the germline V gene, CDR1 is SGHVS and CDR2 is FNYEAQ. Trimming took off 5 bases at V and 4 bases at J, with 8 bases between the two ends. This rearrangement joins TRBV7-6 to TRBJ1-1; a weak D match, TRBD1 (5 bases). This clonotype originated in a human donor with chronic lymphocytic leukemia. Source: PBMCs, taken before ibrutinib treatment. CDR3 protein: CASSHQGTEAFF. CDR3 bases: TGTGCCAGCAGCCACCAGGGCACTGAAGCTTTCTTT.